A selection of T cell receptor beta chains follows, all from one sample in a study of T-cell memory formation after mild COVID-19. TCRdb processed the 5' RACE reads anew with MiXCR; each CDR3 protein has one entry. Of roughly 510,000 distinct CDR3 sequences in the sample, roughly 17% are singletons; the top ten hold just over 8%. Sequenced input: PBMCs or a T cell subset sorted from them (not recorded which). These receptors all come from an adult woman who had mild COVID-19 (a few samples of this study predate the infection). Cell type and time point are not known. Both conserved end residues are part of each CDR3.

v_call cdr3_aa
TRBV3-1 CASSQELLSRNTEAFF
TRBV28 CASSFLELGETQYF
TRBV12-3/TRBV12-4 CASSLGGGNPNQPQHF
TRBV4-1 CASSQVVDGNTEAFF
TRBV12-3/TRBV12-4 CASSWREIDTQYF
TRBV7-7 CASSSSGLNTGELFF
TRBV7-9 CASSFGHIYNEQFF
TRBV3-1 CASSQVGGRSAREQFF
TRBV30 CAWSMGLTEAFF
TRBV19 CASNSRSGSGGADTQYF
TRBV24-1 CATSDRGTVGAQHF
TRBV5-1 CASSTGTGGVYEQYF
TRBV6-1 CASSEGPATYGYTF
TRBV7-7 CASSLGSLFISWRGENTGELFF
TRBV20-1 CSAIEGREGPDTQYF
TRBV11-2 CASSPPTSGKAYEQYF
TRBV6-5 CASSARGHNQPQHF
TRBV15 CATSRGSQGHEQYF
TRBV9 CASSAYSGAYEQYF
TRBV5-5 CASSLDYFTDTQYF
TRBV5-5 CASSATPGLAPYEQYF
TRBV18 CASSIEPGTYEQYF
TRBV28 CASSLRVNADTQYF
TRBV9 CASSVDPPGGLYNEQFF
TRBV6-2/TRBV6-3 CASNPDRLNLELFF
TRBV11-3 CASSLSKAETQYF
TRBV6-6 CASSYSGGAGRPNQPQHF
TRBV15 CATSRPKTGSYEQYF
TRBV5-4 CASSLKSVGGRETQYF